This T cell receptor (beta chain) was recovered during a study of CD8+ T cells in alopecia areata. RNA extraction was followed by reverse transcription into cDNA, which acted as the sequencing template. Profiling relied on immunoSEQ multiplex PCR, and the TCRdb table lists in-frame clones only, not all of them. This sample carries approximately 150,000 clones, approximately 60% of them seen once, and the ten largest clones take 35% to 45%. The CDR3 sequence is 14 residues long. V lost 10 bases and J lost 4; bases outside the gene matches: 10. Germline V CDR1 and CDR2: MDHEN, SYDVKM. The sample was CD8+ T cells sorted from blood. This chain uses TRBV28 with TRBJ1-5; 7 nucleotides line up with TRBD1. This receptor was taken from a human donor in good health. CDR3 nucleotide sequence: TGTGCCACCTCCACCCGGGACAGTAATCAGCCCCAGCATTTT. Protein sequence: CATSTRDSNQPQHF.